This TCR beta chain was recovered during a study of T cell responses to AZD1222 COVID-19 vaccine. Across the whole study: Second-dose intervals of approximately 4 or approximately 12 weeks were pooled.

Germline assignment: CDR1 LGHDT and CDR2 YNNKEL (reference sequence). The V end lost 2 bases, the J end lost 6 bases, and 16 bases lay between the germline ends. This CDR3 comprises 15 residues. Clones were sequenced by immunoSEQ multiplex PCR, and TCRdb holds only the in-frame ones, with some missing. The repertoire holds approximately 110,000 clones, with 87% as singletons. The sample consisted of peripheral blood, taken on day 0 of AZD1222 vaccination. This chain links TRBV3-1 (or the pseudogene TRBV3-2) with TRBJ1-2, with D perhaps TRBD1 (5 bases). This TCR came from an adult in good health. The CDR3 coding sequence is TGTGCCAGCAGCCAAAATATTGGCCAGGGCGATGGCTACACCTTC. Encoded protein: CASSQNIGQGDGYTF.